The clone carrying this T cell receptor (beta chain) was found a few times. What it binds is not known. Expressed TCRB transcripts were sequenced, since all the RNA that had been isolated was reverse transcribed. Sequencing was performed with immunoSEQ multiplex PCR; in TCRdb, only in-frame clones are kept and a portion is missing. In the table there are 250,000 to 300,000 clones, approximately 15% of which are singletons. The sample belongs to a study of beta chain features in type 1 diabetes. Findings and caveats of the study: Across all four CD4+ subsets, people with type 1 diabetes showed modestly shorter TCRB CDR3s. Cells expressing TCR highly could be over-represented by cDNA sequencing.

The germline CDR1 and CDR2 sequences are MNHEY and SVGAGI. CDR3 length: 11 residues. The V and J ends lost 7 bases and 5 bases respectively, with 8 bases between them. The material sequenced was naive CD4+ T cells from blood. The chain joins TRBV6-5 to TRBJ1-1; D not resolved. This TCR came from a man under 40 with type 1 diabetes. Here the CDR3 reads CASTSGTEAFF. The CDR3 bases are TGTGCCAGCACCTCGGGGACTGAAGCTTTCTTT.